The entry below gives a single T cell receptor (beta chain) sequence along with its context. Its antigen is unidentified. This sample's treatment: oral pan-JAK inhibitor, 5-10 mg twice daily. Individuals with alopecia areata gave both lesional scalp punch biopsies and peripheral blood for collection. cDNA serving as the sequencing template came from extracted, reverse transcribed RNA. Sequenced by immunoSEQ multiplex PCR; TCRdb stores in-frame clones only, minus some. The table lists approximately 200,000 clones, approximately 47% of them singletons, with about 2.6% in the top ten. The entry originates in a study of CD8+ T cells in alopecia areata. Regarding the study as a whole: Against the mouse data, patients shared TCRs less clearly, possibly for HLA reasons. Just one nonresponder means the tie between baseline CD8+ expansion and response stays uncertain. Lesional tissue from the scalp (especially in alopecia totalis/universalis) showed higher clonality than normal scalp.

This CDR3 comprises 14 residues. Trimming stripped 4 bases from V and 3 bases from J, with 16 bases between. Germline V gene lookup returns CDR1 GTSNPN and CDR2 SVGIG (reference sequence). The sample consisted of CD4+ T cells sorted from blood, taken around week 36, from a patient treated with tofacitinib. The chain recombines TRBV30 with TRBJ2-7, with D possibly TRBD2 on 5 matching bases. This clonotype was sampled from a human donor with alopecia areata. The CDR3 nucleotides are TGTGCCTGGACCAGAGGGCCATACGGCTACGAGCAGTACTTC. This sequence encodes CAWTRGPYGYEQYF.